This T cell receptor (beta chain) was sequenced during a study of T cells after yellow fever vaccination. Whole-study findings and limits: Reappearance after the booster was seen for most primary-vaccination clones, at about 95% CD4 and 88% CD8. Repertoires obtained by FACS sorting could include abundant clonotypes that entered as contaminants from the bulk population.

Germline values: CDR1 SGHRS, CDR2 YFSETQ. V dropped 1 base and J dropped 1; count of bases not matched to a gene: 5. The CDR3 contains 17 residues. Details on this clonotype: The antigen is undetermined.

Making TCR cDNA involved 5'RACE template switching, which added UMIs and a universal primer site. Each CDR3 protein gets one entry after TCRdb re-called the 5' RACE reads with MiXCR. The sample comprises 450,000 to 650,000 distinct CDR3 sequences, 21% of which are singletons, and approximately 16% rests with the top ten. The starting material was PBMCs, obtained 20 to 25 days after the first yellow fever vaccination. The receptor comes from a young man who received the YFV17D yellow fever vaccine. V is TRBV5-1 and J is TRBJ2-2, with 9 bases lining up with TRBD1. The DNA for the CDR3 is TGCGCCAGCAGCTTGAAGTGGGGACAGGGGAACACCGGGGAGCTGTTTTTT. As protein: CASSLKWGQGNTGELFF.